This T cell receptor (beta chain) is from a study of T-cell reconstitution after alpha-beta-depleted transplantation in children. The authors prepared the TCRbeta library with unique molecular identifiers. TCRdb analysed the PCR reads with MiXCR anew, one entry per CDR3 protein. Here the sample spans approximately 150,000 distinct CDR3 sequences, around 8.5% being singletons. This CDR3 has 14 amino acids. Germline V gene data show CDR1 as LNHDA and CDR2 as SQIVND (reference sequence). The junction had 5 bases not matched to a gene; V was cut back by 7 bases and J by 1 base. The source is a female patient aged 2 to 10 who had a stem cell transplant for congenital amegakaryocytic thrombocytopenia, so the T cells may come from the graft donor. Sequenced here: PBMCs, mostly from graft donor cells, sampled 180 days after TCRalphabeta/CD19-depleted stem cell transplant. This chain joins TRBV19 and TRBJ2-3; 7 nucleotides line up with TRBD2. For the CDR3, the DNA is TGTGCCAGTAAGCTTGCGGGAGGCACAGATACGCAGTATTTT. Translation: CASKLAGGTDTQYF.